This T cell receptor beta chain was sequenced for a study of vaccination effects on CD4 cells after COVID-19. Study overall: The cohort was immunized with two doses of either the BNT162b2 or mRNA-1273 vaccine.

Regarding this clone: Its antigen is not identified.

The ViraFEST assay expanded antigen-specific CD4+ T cells with viral peptide pools before sequencing. Culturing for 9 to 10 days preceded CD4+ T cell isolation. A positive SARS-CoV-2 PCR test fell between March and December 2020. IL-2 medium was substituted for half the medium on days 3 and 7. V gave up 7 bases and J gave up 4 bases, with 12 bases separating them. The length of the CDR3 is 13 residues. CDR1 is MNHEY and CDR2 is SMNVEV in the germline V gene (reference sequence). Assay used: immunoSEQ multiplex PCR; TCRdb lists only in-frame clones, some missing. The sample contains 20,000 to 25,000 clones, more than 70% of which appear only once. Study outcomes and limitations: At late timepoints after vaccination, vaccine- and infection-induced clones shrank markedly. Limitations: small convalescent group and missing early post-infection timepoints.

The chain carries TRBV27 and TRBJ2-3; D not resolved. The sequence came from a human donor who had a prior SARS-CoV-2 infection. This specimen was CD4+ T cells from PBMCs cultured with a peptide pool, taken before COVID-19 vaccination. CDR3 DNA sequence: TGTGCCAGCAAGTTTCACGTGGCAGATACGCAGTATTTT. Its translation is CASKFHVADTQYF.